This T cell receptor (beta chain) was identified in a study of tumor and adjacent non-tumor tissue in lung cancer. No cell sorting was done before RNA was extracted from the tissue. The library came from three nested PCR rounds adapted from ARM-PCR protocols. TCRdb called the multiplex PCR reads again in MiXCR, with one record for every CDR3 protein. Of 90,000 or so distinct CDR3 sequences listed, around two thirds were seen once; the top ten hold about 16%. Findings of the study overall: Tumor repertoires had a smaller top 100 clone share than normal lung.

Between the trimmed V and J ends, which lost 7 bases and 0 bases, there was a span of 20 bases. This CDR3 has 17 amino acids. The V gene's germline CDR1 is SGHDT and CDR2 YYEEEE. For this clonotype: Its target is not known.

The sequencing input was lung tumor tissue. This TCR was recovered from a man aged 65-85 years with non-small cell lung cancer. The rearrangement joins TRBV5-6 to TRBJ2-4; D gene unclear. The CDR3 coding sequence is TGTGCCAGCGGCTCGGGCCACCAAAACCTAGCCAAAAACATTCAGTACTTC. It encodes CASGSGHQNLAKNIQYF.